Below are 5 T cell receptor beta chains sequenced from a single sample in a study of blood T cell repertoires in COVID-19. Repertoires were generated with immunoSEQ multiplex PCR, while TCRdb's copy carries only in-frame clones and drops some. The repertoire holds about 120,000 clones, 70% to 90% seen once, with around 3.5% in the top ten. The sample taken for sequencing was peripheral blood. All receptors derive from a man aged 35-49 years with acute or convalescent COVID-19.

The V gene is TRBV7-9, the J gene TRBJ1-5; TRBD1 agrees at 9 bases. The length of the CDR3 is 16 residues. J was trimmed by 0 bases and V by 5 bases; bases with no gene match: 5. The germline CDR1 and CDR2 sequences are SEHNR and FQNEAQ (reference sequence). The DNA of the CDR3 is TGTGCCAGCAGCAGAGGACAGGGGTATAGCAATCAGCCCCAGCATTTT. This encodes CASSRGQGYSNQPQHF.

The CDR3 sequence is CASSQDYIQGSGELFF. The DNA of the CDR3 is TGCGCCAGCAGCCAAGATTACATCCAGGGATCCGGGGAGCTGTTTTTT. The rearrangement joins TRBV4-1 to TRBJ2-2; a possible D gene is TRBD1 (5 bases). The germline V gene has CDR1 MGHRA and CDR2 YSYEKL. CDR3 size: 16 residues. Trimming removed 0 bases at V and 6 bases at J, with 14 bases between.

This clone was seen many times. J is TRBJ1-5 and V is TRBV4-1; D not resolved. Trimming removed 5 bases at V and 7 bases at J, with 15 bases between. This CDR3 is 14 amino acids long. From germline, CDR1 is MGHRA and CDR2 YSYEKL. In nucleotides, the CDR3 is TGCGCCAGCAGCTCGTCGGGGTTAGAACAGCCCCAGCATTTT. It specifies CASSSSGLEQPQHF.

The rearrangement joins TRBV3-1 (or the pseudogene TRBV3-2) to TRBJ2-1; D unclear. The germline V and J ends were trimmed by 1 base and 6 bases, with 10 bases remaining between them. Germline V gene lookup returns CDR1 LGHDT and CDR2 YNNKEL (reference sequence). The CDR3 covers 14 residues. CDR3 amino acids: CASSQVVSRNEQFF. CDR3 DNA sequence: TGTGCCAGCAGCCAAGTAGTAAGCCGCAATGAGCAGTTCTTC.

In its sample, this clone was seen a few times. This chain uses TRBV4-2 with TRBJ2-2, with D possibly matching TRBD2 (6 bases). This CDR3 contains 16 residues. In germline, CDR1 is LGHNA, CDR2 YNFKEQ. Trimming took 2 bases from V and 1 from J, leaving 11 bases between them. The CDR3 DNA follows: TGTGCCAGCAGCCAACCGGGCGGGGAGAACACCGGGGAGCTGTTTTTT. Translation gives CASSQPGGENTGELFF.